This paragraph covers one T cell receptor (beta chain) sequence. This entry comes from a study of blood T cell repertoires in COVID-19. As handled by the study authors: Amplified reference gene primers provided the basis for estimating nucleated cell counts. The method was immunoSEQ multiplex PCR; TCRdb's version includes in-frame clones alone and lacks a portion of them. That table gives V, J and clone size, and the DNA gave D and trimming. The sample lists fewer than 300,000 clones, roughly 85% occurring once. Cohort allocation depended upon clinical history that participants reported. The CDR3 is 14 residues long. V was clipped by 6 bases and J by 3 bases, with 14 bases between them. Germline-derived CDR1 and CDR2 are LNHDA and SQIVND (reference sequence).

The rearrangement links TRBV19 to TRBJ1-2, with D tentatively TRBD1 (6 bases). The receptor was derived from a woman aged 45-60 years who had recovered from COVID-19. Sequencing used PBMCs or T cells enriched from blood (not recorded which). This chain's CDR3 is CASSYRVKDYGYTF. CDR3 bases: TGTGCCAGTAGCTACAGGGTTAAGGACTATGGCTACACCTTC. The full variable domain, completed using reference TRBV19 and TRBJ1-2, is DGGITQSPKYLFRKEGQNVTLSCEQNLNHDAMYWYRQDPGQGLRLIYYSQIVNDFQKGDIAEGYSVSREKKESFPLTVTSAQKNPTAFYLCASSYRVKDYGYTFGSGTRLTVV.